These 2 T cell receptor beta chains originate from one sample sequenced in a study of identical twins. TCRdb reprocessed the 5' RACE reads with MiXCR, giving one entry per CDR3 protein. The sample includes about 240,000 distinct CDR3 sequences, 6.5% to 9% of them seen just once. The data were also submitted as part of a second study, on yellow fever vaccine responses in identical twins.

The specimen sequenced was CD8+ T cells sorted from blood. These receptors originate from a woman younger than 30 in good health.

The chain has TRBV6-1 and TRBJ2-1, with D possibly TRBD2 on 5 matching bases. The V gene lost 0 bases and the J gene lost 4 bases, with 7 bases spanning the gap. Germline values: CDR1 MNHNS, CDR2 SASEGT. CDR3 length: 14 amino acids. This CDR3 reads CASSEAEEYNEQFF. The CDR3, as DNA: TGTGCCAGCAGTGAAGCGGAGGAGTACAATGAGCAGTTCTTC.

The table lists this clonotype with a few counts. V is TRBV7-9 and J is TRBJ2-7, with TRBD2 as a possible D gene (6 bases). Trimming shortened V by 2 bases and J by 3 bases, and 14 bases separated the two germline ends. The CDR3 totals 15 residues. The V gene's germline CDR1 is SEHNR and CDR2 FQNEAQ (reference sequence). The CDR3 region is CASSLIAGRDYEQYV. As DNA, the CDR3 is TGTGCCAGCAGCTTAATTGCCGGGAGAGACTACGAGCAGTACGTC.